This entry lists 29 T cell receptor beta chains sequenced from one sample in a study of vaccination effects on CD4 cells after COVID-19. For these TCRs, the target antigens are not known. After expansion with viral peptide pools in the ViraFEST assay, antigen-specific CD4+ T cells were sequenced. CD4+ T cells were isolated after approximately 10 days of culture. Prior SARS-CoV-2 infection was absent in the vaccine recipients, as shown by negative nucleocapsid antibodies. Assay: immunoSEQ multiplex PCR; the TCRdb copy retains only in-frame clones and omits some. The sample has 35,000 to 40,000 clones, roughly 62% seen once. This specimen consisted of CD4+ T cells from PBMCs cultured with HCoV-OC43 spike peptides, obtained before COVID-19 vaccination. Subset described: HCoV-OC43 spike overlapping peptide pool stimulation. These receptors all come from a human donor who received a COVID-19 vaccine.

This clone was counted between two and nine times. The rearrangement joins TRBV6-1 to TRBJ2-3; the D is unclear. The CDR3 has 13 amino acids. V lost 3 bases to trimming and J lost 5 bases, with 9 bases between them. Germline CDR1 MNHNS, CDR2 SASEGT. Here the CDR3 reads CASSDRTVDTQYF. The CDR3 region has the DNA TGTGCCAGCAGTGACCGGACGGTAGATACGCAGTATTTT.

This rearrangement joins TRBV2 to TRBJ2-5, with D possibly being TRBD2 (5 bases). Germline V CDR1 and CDR2: SNHLY, FYNNEI. Trimming stripped 2 bases from V and 2 bases from J, with 15 bases between. CDR3 length: 16 residues. The DNA of the CDR3 is TGTGCCAGCAGTGAATATCTCGCGGGCCCACAAGAGACCCAGTACTTC. Translation: CASSEYLAGPQETQYF.

The rearrangement uses TRBV20-1 and TRBJ1-3; 12 positions agree with TRBD1. V shed 3 bases, J shed 7 bases, and the junction held 16 bases outside the gene matches. This CDR3 is 18 amino acids long. Germline V lookup: CDR1 DFQATT, CDR2 SNEGSKA (reference sequence). As DNA, the CDR3 is TGCAGTGCTAGTGTAAACCGACACTCCGGGACAGGGGGCAACACCATATATTTT. This encodes CSASVNRHSGTGGNTIYF.

V gene TRBV9 combines with J gene TRBJ2-1, with 16 bases that match TRBD2. Germline loops: CDR1 SGDLS, CDR2 YYNGEE. J was trimmed by 0 bases and V by 4 bases; bases with no gene match: 19. The CDR3 has 23 amino acids. CDR3 loop: CASSPRMRGTSGRALSSYNEQFF. Written as DNA, the CDR3 is TGTGCCAGCAGCCCCCGTATGCGGGGGACTAGCGGGAGGGCCCTAAGCTCCTACAATGAGCAGTTCTTC.

The J gene is TRBJ2-5, the V gene TRBV11-2; 15 bases align to TRBD2. The CDR3 loop spans 19 amino acids. V was clipped by 2 bases and J by 4 bases; unmatched bases: 11. CDR1 SGHAT and CDR2 FQNNGV come from the germline V gene. CDR3 amino acids: CASSLTPGLAGGRGETQYF. In DNA form, the CDR3 reads TGTGCCAGCAGCTTAACGCCCGGACTAGCGGGGGGGCGGGGAGAGACCCAGTACTTC.

This rearrangement joins TRBV11-2 to TRBJ2-1, with 9 nucleotides matching TRBD1. The CDR3 loop spans 17 amino acids. Per the germline V gene, CDR1 is SGHAT and CDR2 is FQNNGV. The J segment lost 6 bases and the V segment lost 2 bases, leaving 11 bases of the junction unmatched. DNA for the CDR3: TGTGCCAGCAGCTTACGACGGGGGACAGGGACGTCCAATGAGCAGTTCTTC. As protein: CASSLRRGTGTSNEQFF. The entire variable domain, with the rest obtained from reference TRBV11-2 and TRBJ2-1, is as follows: EAGVAQSPRYKIIEKRQSVAFWCNPISGHATLYWYQQILGQGPKLLIQFQNNGVVDDSQLPKDRFSAERLKGVDSTLKIQPAKLEDSAVYLCASSLRRGTGTSNEQFFGPGTRLTVL.

The V gene is TRBV12-3 or TRBV12-4, the J gene TRBJ2-2; D uncertain. CDR3 length: 12 residues. Trimming took 6 bases from V and 11 from J, leaving 13 bases between them. The CDR3 is CASSPTGLELFF. The CDR3, as DNA: TGTGCCAGCAGCCCTACCGGCCTAGAGCTGTTTTTT.

The chain employs TRBV21-1 and TRBJ2-2. TRBV21-1 is a pseudogene locus. There are 16 residues in the CDR3. CDR3 loop: CASLPRTGGPDGELFF. The CDR3 DNA follows: TGTGCCAGCCTACCCCGTACTGGGGGGCCCGACGGGGAGCTGTTTTTT.

This clone was picked up a small number of times. V and J are TRBV4-1 and TRBJ2-7; 9 nucleotides match TRBD1. The V segment lost 4 bases and the J segment 5 bases; nucleotides outside the gene matches: 9. CDR3 size: 15 residues. In germline, CDR1 is MGHRA, CDR2 YSYEKL. The DNA of the CDR3 is TGCGCCAGCAGCCCCTGGACAGGGGTTAGCAACGAGCAGTACTTC. This gives the protein CASSPWTGVSNEQYF.

The table lists this clone with a few counts. This chain joins TRBV7-9 and TRBJ1-3; D uncertain. CDR1 is SEHNR and CDR2 is FQNEAQ in the germline V gene (reference sequence). Trimming pared 8 bases from V and 2 bases from J, leaving 10 bases between. The CDR3 has 13 amino acids. Here the CDR3 reads CASGVRAGNTIYF. In DNA, the CDR3 is TGTGCCAGCGGTGTCAGAGCTGGAAACACCATATATTTT.

This clone was picked up one time. The chain recombines TRBV5-3 with TRBJ2-3; 12 nucleotides align to TRBD2. TRBV5-3 is an open reading frame, and its role is uncertain. This CDR3 is 15 amino acids long. V shed 4 bases, J shed 4 bases, and the junction held 4 bases outside the gene matches. CDR3 nucleotide sequence: TGTGCCAGAAGCCCTAGCGGGGGGGGATCAGATACGCAGTATTTT. Its translation: CARSPSGGGSDTQYF.

This clone was recorded once. The chain combines TRBV7-9 with TRBJ2-1; 7 bases match TRBD2. Looked up from germline, CDR1 is SEHNR and CDR2 is FQNEAQ (reference sequence). The CDR3 is 14 amino acids. After removal of 1 base from V and 7 bases from J, the junction contained 4 bases not matched to a gene. The CDR3 bases are TGTGCCAGCAGCTTAGATAGCGGGCTGAATGAGCAGTTCTTC. Encoded protein: CASSLDSGLNEQFF.

This chain uses TRBV4-1 with TRBJ1-5, with 10 bases that match TRBD1. The germline CDR1 and CDR2 sequences are MGHRA and YSYEKL. This CDR3 spans 15 amino acids. The J segment lost 5 bases and the V segment lost 5 bases, leaving 6 bases of the junction unmatched. The CDR3 loop reads CASSSGTGDHQPQHF. Here the CDR3 DNA reads TGCGCCAGCAGCTCCGGGACAGGGGACCATCAGCCCCAGCATTTT.

V is TRBV11-1 and J is TRBJ2-5, with TRBD1 as a possible D gene (5 bases). The germline V gene encodes CDR1 SGHAT and CDR2 FQDESV (reference sequence). Deletions cut 1 base from V and 6 bases from J, with 12 bases between. The CDR3 is 14 amino acids. The CDR3: CASSLGQGVKTQYF. The CDR3 coding sequence is TGTGCCAGCAGCTTAGGCCAGGGTGTAAAGACCCAGTACTTC. The full variable domain, in which reference TRBV11-1 and TRBJ2-5 provide the parts outside the CDR3, is EAEVAQSPRYKITEKSQAVAFWCDPISGHATLYWYRQILGQGPELLVQFQDESVVDDSQLPKDRFSAERLKGVDSTLKIQPAELGDSAMYLCASSLGQGVKTQYFGPGTRLLVL.

A few counts support this clone. V and J are TRBV7-9 and TRBJ1-2; a possible D gene is TRBD1 (6 bases). This CDR3 spans 11 amino acids. The V gene's germline CDR1 is SEHNR and CDR2 FQNEAQ (reference sequence). The V end was cut by 8 bases, the J end by 2 bases, with 6 bases between. CDR3 region: CASGTNYGYTF. CDR3 sequence (DNA): TGTGCCAGCGGGACAAACTATGGCTACACCTTC.

The chain employs TRBV6-5 and TRBJ2-5; 8 positions match TRBD2. V gave up 8 bases and J gave up 6 bases; unmatched junction bases: 8. The CDR3 is 13 residues long. Germline V gene lookup returns CDR1 MNHEY and CDR2 SVGAGI. CDR3 loop: CASGTGGYQTQYF. As DNA, the CDR3 is TGTGCCAGCGGTACGGGGGGGTACCAGACCCAGTACTTC.

The chain joins TRBV5-6 to TRBJ2-5; no reliable D call. Per the germline V gene, CDR1 is SGHDT and CDR2 is YYEEEE. Trimming cost V 0 bases and J 2 bases, with 8 bases left between them. This CDR3 contains 14 residues. The CDR3 spells CASSLGQLQETQYF. The CDR3 DNA reads as TGTGCCAGCAGCTTGGGTCAGCTTCAAGAGACCCAGTACTTC.

This sequence joins TRBV5-4 and TRBJ2-1; TRBD2 matches 7 bases. This CDR3 comprises 18 residues. Germline-derived CDR1 and CDR2 are SGHNT and YYREEE (reference sequence). Losses at the gene ends were 4 bases for V and 6 bases for J; bases not matched to a gene: 19. The CDR3 loop reads CASSPRAGVVTEGNEQFF. CDR3 sequence (DNA): TGTGCCAGCAGCCCCCGCGCGGGAGTGGTTACTGAGGGCAATGAGCAGTTCTTC.

Worth noting for this clone: Other DNA sequences in this specimen translate into the identical CDR3. The chain combines TRBV9 with TRBJ1-3; no firm D call. The CDR3 is 14 amino acids. V was pared by 0 bases and J by 3 bases, with 7 bases between. Looked up from germline, CDR1 is SGDLS and CDR2 is YYNGEE. DNA for the CDR3: TGTGCCAGCAGCGTAGGAACAGTTGGAAACACCATATATTTT. Encoded protein: CASSVGTVGNTIYF. Based on the CDR3 plus reference TRBV9 and TRBJ1-3, the full variable domain is DSGVTQTPKHLITATGQRVTLRCSPRSGDLSVYWYQQSLDQGLQFLIQYYNGEERAKGNILERFSAQQFPDLHSELNLSSLELGDSALYFCASSVGTVGNTIYFGEGSWLTVV.

CDR3 amino acids: CASSLQGASTGELFF. The CDR3 DNA follows: TGTGCCAGCAGTCTACAGGGGGCGTCTACCGGGGAGCTGTTTTTT. V and J are TRBV2 and TRBJ2-2, with 9 bases fitting TRBD1. With 5 bases clipped from V and 5 bases from J, the junction kept 6 bases outside the gene matches. This CDR3 is built from 15 residues. Germline CDR1 is SNHLY and CDR2 is FYNNEI.

V gene TRBV24-1 combines with J gene TRBJ1-2, with TRBD1 identical over 8 bases. V dropped 2 bases and J dropped 5; count of bases not matched to a gene: 6. Germline V gene sequence: CDR1 KGHDR, CDR2 SFDVKD. CDR3 length: 15 residues. The CDR3 DNA sequence: TGTGCCACCAGTGATTCCCCGGGACAGGTGTATGGCTACACCTTC. Translation gives CATSDSPGQVYGYTF.

The J gene is TRBJ2-1, the V gene TRBV29-1; the D gene is possibly TRBD1 (5 bases). Trimming removed 6 bases at V and 1 base at J, with 10 bases between. The length of the CDR3 is 13 residues. Germline-derived CDR1 and CDR2 are SQVTM and ANQGSEA. Written as DNA, the CDR3 is TGCAGCGTGGACAATTTTTCCTACAATGAGCAGTTCTTC. It specifies CSVDNFSYNEQFF.

This clone showed up just a few times. This sequence joins TRBV12-5 and TRBJ2-1; D not certain. With 6 bases removed from V and 8 bases from J, the gap between germline ends came to 14 bases. The CDR3 is made up of 13 amino acids. From germline, CDR1 is LGHNT and CDR2 FRNRAP. CDR3 amino acids: CASGTQQAYEQFF. The CDR3 DNA follows: TGTGCTAGTGGAACCCAGCAGGCCTATGAGCAGTTCTTC.

V and J are TRBV10-3 and TRBJ1-2, with a weak D call TRBD1 (5 bases). There are 13 residues in the CDR3. The germline V gene has CDR1 ENHRY and CDR2 SYGVKD. The germline V and J ends were trimmed by 2 bases and 7 bases, with 11 bases remaining between them. The CDR3 DNA is TGTGCCATCAGTGAGGACAGACGGGGTGGCTACACCTTC. It codes for CAISEDRRGGYTF.

This clone appeared a few times. The chain recombines TRBV20-1 with TRBJ2-7; D unclear. Germline assignment: CDR1 DFQATT and CDR2 SNEGSKA (reference sequence). Trimming cost V 3 bases and J 7 bases, with 10 bases left between them. There are 11 residues in the CDR3. For the CDR3, the DNA is TGCAGTGCTAGTGTGCATTTGGAGCAGTACTTC. This gives the protein CSASVHLEQYF.

This chain connects TRBV7-9 to TRBJ2-7; 7 nucleotides agree with TRBD1. V lost 5 bases and J lost 3; bases outside the gene matches: 13. This CDR3 contains 16 residues. The germline V gene has CDR1 SEHNR and CDR2 FQNEAQ (reference sequence). The CDR3 sequence: CASSGRQGSGYYEQYF. CDR3 bases: TGTGCCAGCAGCGGGCGACAGGGATCCGGCTACTACGAGCAGTACTTC.

The gene calls are TRBV6-4 and TRBJ2-7, with D uncertain. The CDR3 is made up of 14 amino acids. The germline CDR1 and CDR2 sequences are MRHNA and SNTAGT. Trimming took 0 bases from V and 3 from J, leaving 9 bases between them. The CDR3 DNA follows: TGTGCCAGCAGTGACTCGAGCCAGGTCTACGAGCAGTACTTC. Its translation: CASSDSSQVYEQYF.

The chain joins TRBV30 to TRBJ2-3; 10 bases align to TRBD1. The V gene's germline CDR1 is GTSNPN and CDR2 SVGIG (reference sequence). J lost 2 bases, V lost 1 base, and 3 bases had no gene match. The CDR3 runs to 15 residues. The CDR3 sequence: CAWSGTGGVTDTQYF. DNA of the CDR3: TGTGCCTGGAGTGGGACAGGGGGTGTCACAGATACGCAGTATTTT.

Only one count was recorded for this clone. The rearrangement links TRBV6-5 to TRBJ1-4; D may be TRBD1 (6 bases). In germline, CDR1 is MNHEY, CDR2 SVGAGI. The length of the CDR3 is 14 residues. Trimming stripped 6 bases from V and 3 bases from J, with 11 bases between. CDR3 DNA: TGTGCCAGCAGGCAGGGGTTTGCTAATGAAAAACTGTTTTTT. As protein: CASRQGFANEKLFF.